These 17 T cell receptor beta chains were all obtained from the same sample, sequenced in a study of cytomegalovirus exposure and HLA in healthy donors. PCR was performed using 60 Vbeta and 13 Jbeta primers. Libraries were prepared by immunoSEQ multiplex PCR; TCRdb keeps only in-frame clonotypes and omits some of them. The table records 150,000 to 200,000 clones, around 80% of them present only once. The sequenced material came from PBMCs. The receptors stem from a woman under 40 in good health and CMV-seropositive.

The V call is TRBV27, the J call TRBJ2-7, with D hard to call. This CDR3 contains 14 residues. V gave up 6 bases and J gave up 0 bases, with 12 bases separating them. From germline, CDR1 is MNHEY and CDR2 SMNVEV (reference sequence). The CDR3 nucleotides are TGTGCCAGCAGCCCCCCATGGAGCTCCTACGAGCAGTACTTC. Translation: CASSPPWSSYEQYF.

This chain joins TRBV5-8 and TRBJ2-1, with 7 bases matching TRBD2. The CDR3 is 16 residues long. V gave up 4 bases and J gave up 4 bases; unmatched junction bases: 11. Germline lookup yields CDR1 SGHTS and CDR2 YDEGEE. The CDR3 loop is CASSARERGLYNEQFF. The DNA for the CDR3 is TGTGCCAGCAGCGCAAGAGAGCGGGGCCTATACAATGAGCAGTTCTTC.

The chain combines TRBV15 with TRBJ2-3; D is unresolved. V gave up 2 bases and J gave up 0 bases, with 9 bases separating them. The CDR3 contains 15 residues. Germline values: CDR1 LNHNV, CDR2 YYDKDF (reference sequence). The CDR3 here is CATSRSQLSTDTQYF. CDR3 DNA: TGTGCCACCAGCAGATCACAGCTTAGCACAGATACGCAGTATTTT.

This clone was seen a handful of times. The chain uses TRBV6-5 and TRBJ2-1, with TRBD2 identical over 12 bases. Germline assignment: CDR1 MNHEY and CDR2 SVGAGI. The J segment lost 10 bases and the V segment lost 2 bases, leaving 9 bases of the junction unmatched. The CDR3 spans 16 residues. DNA for the CDR3: TGTGCCAGCAGTTACCCCGGACTAGCGGGAATCGGGGAGCAGTTCTTC. It yields the protein CASSYPGLAGIGEQFF.

This clone was detected once. The V and J genes are TRBV5-1 and TRBJ1-1; perhaps TRBD1 as D (6 bases). Between the trimmed V and J ends, which lost 4 bases and 0 bases, there was a span of 10 bases. The CDR3 is 14 amino acids. Germline V gene lookup returns CDR1 SGHRS and CDR2 YFSETQ. The CDR3 DNA follows: TGCGCCAGCAGCGTGGGGACACTGAACACTGAAGCTTTCTTT. The encoded protein is CASSVGTLNTEAFF.

This clone was seen a handful of times. V gene TRBV19 combines with J gene TRBJ2-7; D ambiguous. Between the trimmed V and J ends, which lost 3 bases and 2 bases, there was a span of 8 bases. Germline V CDR1 and CDR2: LNHDA, SQIVND (reference sequence). This CDR3 is 13 amino acids long. In nucleotides, the CDR3 is TGTGCCAGTAGTATTTTCTATACCTACGAGCAGTACTTC. Its protein is CASSIFYTYEQYF.

This chain connects TRBV28 to TRBJ2-7; a weak D match, TRBD1 (6 bases). The V end was cut by 6 bases, the J end by 10 bases, with 16 bases between. The CDR3 length is 12 residues. Germline V gene data show CDR1 as MDHEN and CDR2 as SYDVKM. CDR3 sequence reads: CASSFYGGTQYF. In DNA, the CDR3 is TGTGCCAGCAGCTTCTATGGTGGGACACAGTACTTC.

This clone was counted only a few times. The J gene is TRBJ2-7, the V gene TRBV28; TRBD1 agrees at 10 bases. CDR3 length equals 13 residues. Germline assignment: CDR1 MDHEN and CDR2 SYDVKM. Unmatched junction bases numbered 2, after V lost 6 bases and J lost 3 bases. This chain's CDR3 is CASRTGGVYEQYF. CDR3 in DNA: TGTGCCAGCAGGACAGGGGGCGTCTACGAGCAGTACTTC.

This clone occurred a few times. In the same sample, other DNA sequences code for this CDR3. The V call is TRBV6-5, the J call TRBJ2-7, with 11 bases lining up with TRBD2. The CDR3 loop spans 15 amino acids. CDR1 and CDR2 (germline): MNHEY, SVGAGI. The V gene end was trimmed by 5 bases and the J gene end by 0 bases; junction bases not matched to a gene: 3. The CDR3 sequence: CASSPGTSGSYEQYF. The CDR3 DNA reads as TGTGCCAGCAGTCCCGGGACTAGCGGCTCCTACGAGCAGTACTTC.

This sequence joins TRBV28 and TRBJ1-4; a possible D gene is TRBD1 (5 bases). Germline-derived CDR1 and CDR2 are MDHEN and SYDVKM. V was cut by 7 bases and J by 3 bases, with 12 bases left in between. The CDR3 is 14 residues long. The CDR3 reads CASNPGWSNEKLFF. DNA of the CDR3: TGTGCCAGCAACCCAGGGTGGTCTAATGAAAAACTGTTTTTT.

The chain carries TRBV28 and TRBJ2-7; TRBD2 aligns across 8 bases. CDR1 and CDR2 from the germline V gene are MDHEN and SYDVKM. V lost 6 bases and J lost 0; bases outside the gene matches: 4. The CDR3 consists of 14 residues. CDR3 in DNA: TGTGCCAGCAGGGCAAGCGGGAGCTCCTACGAGCAGTACTTC. This sequence encodes CASRASGSSYEQYF.

The chain has TRBV4-1 and TRBJ2-5; D may be TRBD2 (6 bases). The length of the CDR3 is 16 residues. CDR1 is MGHRA and CDR2 is YSYEKL in the germline V gene. With 0 bases removed from V and 4 bases from J, the gap between germline ends came to 15 bases. The CDR3 sequence is CASSQDVGEAGETQYF. As DNA, the CDR3 is TGCGCCAGCAGCCAAGATGTGGGGGAGGCGGGAGAGACCCAGTACTTC.

The CDR3 coding sequence is TGTGCCTGGAGTAGGAACGGGGTCCCAGATACGCAGTATTTT. It codes for CAWSRNGVPDTQYF. The V call is TRBV30, the J call TRBJ2-3; TRBD2 is a possible D gene (5 bases). Germline V gene sequence: CDR1 GTSNPN, CDR2 SVGIG (reference sequence). Deletions cut 2 bases from V and 4 bases from J, with 13 bases between. This CDR3 has 14 residues. Full variable domain (remainder filled in from reference TRBV30 and TRBJ2-3): SQTIHQWPATLVQPVGSPLSLECTVEGTSNPNLYWYRQAAGRGLQLLFYSVGIGQISSEVPQNLSASRPQDRQFILSSKKLLLSDSGFYLCAWSRNGVPDTQYFGPGTRLTVL.

V and J are TRBV4-1 and TRBJ1-2; 7 bases map to TRBD1. The CDR3 totals 15 residues. Germline V CDR1 and CDR2: MGHRA, YSYEKL. After removal of 1 base from V and 5 bases from J, the junction contained 7 bases not matched to a gene. The CDR3 nucleotides read TGCGCCAGCAGCCAAGTGAGGTCAGGGGGATATGGCTACACCTTC. Its translation is CASSQVRSGGYGYTF.

This clone was seen a handful of times. V and J are TRBV30 and TRBJ2-7; 7 bases align to TRBD1. Germline values: CDR1 GTSNPN, CDR2 SVGIG (reference sequence). The CDR3 totals 13 residues. Unmatched junction bases numbered 7, after V lost 4 bases and J lost 4 bases. In DNA form, the CDR3 reads TGTGCCTGGAACAGGGGAACCCTATACGAGCAGTACTTC. It encodes CAWNRGTLYEQYF.

This clone has only a few counts. The chain links TRBV27 to TRBJ2-2; 9 bases map to TRBD2. Germline CDR1 MNHEY, CDR2 SMNVEV (reference sequence). Unmatched junction bases numbered 5, after V lost 1 base and J lost 5 bases. This CDR3 has 16 amino acids. For the CDR3, the DNA is TGTGCCAGCAGTTTATTCTTAGCGGGAGTAACCGGGGAGCTGTTTTTT. It translates to CASSLFLAGVTGELFF.

This chain connects TRBV19 to TRBJ1-1, with D tentatively TRBD1 (5 bases). The length of the CDR3 is 12 residues. With 10 bases removed from V and 3 bases from J, the gap between germline ends came to 12 bases. Germline CDR1 reads LNHDA; CDR2 reads SQIVND (reference sequence). The DNA for the CDR3 is TGTGCCACCTCGACAGCCTACACTGAAGCTTTCTTT. Protein sequence: CATSTAYTEAFF.